The entry that follows covers one TCR beta chain sequence. The data derive from a study of spatial heterogeneity in lung cancer. Background on the study: Fewer alpha-chain than beta-chain sequences were consistently detected.

V was shortened by 2 bases and J by 2 bases, with 10 bases between the two germline ends. The CDR3 runs 14 residues. Germline CDR1 DFQATT, CDR2 SNEGSKA (reference sequence). Time point described: sample taken at primary tumor resection. The cohort: around 77 early-stage, untreated non-small cell lung cancer patients. From tumor, nontumor lung or frozen PBMC, whole RNA was taken unsorted for sequencing. Carried by each TCR cDNA molecule was a unique molecular identifier. One entry per CDR3 protein, called by TCRdb with MiXCR from the 5' RACE reads. There are 85,000 to 100,000 distinct CDR3 sequences in the sample; more than 10% occur only once, and 35% to 50% lies in the top ten.

This receptor was taken from a male donor with early-stage non-small cell lung cancer. This specimen was PBMCs, taken at surgery. The chain employs TRBV20-1 and TRBJ1-5, with unresolved D. The CDR3 bases are TGCAGTGCTAGACGCGGAAACGGCAATCAGCCCCAGCATTTT. As protein: CSARRGNGNQPQHF.